The clone carrying this T cell receptor (beta chain) was recorded at least ten times. TCRdb called the PCR reads again in MiXCR, with one record for every CDR3 protein. The repertoire holds about 12,000 distinct CDR3 sequences, 53% seen once, with 25% to 35% in the top ten. The patients had localized lung adenocarcinoma, a non-small cell subtype. The sample is drawn from a study of CD4 and CD8 cells across lung adenocarcinoma regions. Per the germline V gene, CDR1 is MGHRA and CDR2 is YSYEKL. Trimming removed 1 base from V and 2 bases from J; junction bases left unmatched: 2. This CDR3 has 15 residues.

The V gene is TRBV4-1, the J gene TRBJ2-1; 7 nucleotides agree with TRBD1. The sequencing sample was made of CD8+ T cells from the center of a lung tumor. The receptor was isolated from a female donor with lung adenocarcinoma. The CD4 and CD8 labels of this study may be unreliable. This chain's CDR3 is CASSQGQGPYNEQFF. CDR3 nucleotide sequence: TGCGCCAGCAGCCAAGGACAGGGCCCCTACAATGAGCAGTTCTTC.